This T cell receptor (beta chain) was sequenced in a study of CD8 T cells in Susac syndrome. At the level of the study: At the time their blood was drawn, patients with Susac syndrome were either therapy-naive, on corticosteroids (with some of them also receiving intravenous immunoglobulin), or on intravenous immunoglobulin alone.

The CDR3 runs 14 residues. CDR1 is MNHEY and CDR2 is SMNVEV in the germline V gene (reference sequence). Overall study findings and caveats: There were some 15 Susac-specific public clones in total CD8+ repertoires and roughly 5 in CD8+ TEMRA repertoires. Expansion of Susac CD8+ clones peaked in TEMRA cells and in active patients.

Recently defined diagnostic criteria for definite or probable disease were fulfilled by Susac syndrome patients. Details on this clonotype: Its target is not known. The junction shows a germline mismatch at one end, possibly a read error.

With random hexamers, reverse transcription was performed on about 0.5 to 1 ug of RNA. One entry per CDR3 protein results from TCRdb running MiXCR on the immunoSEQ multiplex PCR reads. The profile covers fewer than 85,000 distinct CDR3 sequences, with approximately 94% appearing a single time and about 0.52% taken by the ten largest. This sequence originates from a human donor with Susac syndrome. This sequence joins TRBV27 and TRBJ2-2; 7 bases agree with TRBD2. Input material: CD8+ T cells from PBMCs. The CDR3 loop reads CASMAGEHTGERFF. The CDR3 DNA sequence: TGTGCCAGCATGGCGGGGGAGCACACCGGGGAGCGGTTTTTT.